These 8 T cell receptor beta chains originate from one sample sequenced in a study of neurological immune-mediated disorders. MiXCR was run by TCRdb on the 5' RACE reads, yielding one entry per CDR3 protein. The data show over 25,000 distinct CDR3 sequences, about an eighth seen once. The sequenced sample was PBMCs. These receptors all stem from a woman in her sixties in good health.

This clonotype was detected many times. CDR3 residues: CASSLDSQHRGYTF. The CDR3 bases are TGTGCCAGCAGCTTGGACAGTCAGCATAGGGGCTACACCTTC. This sequence joins TRBV7-2 and TRBJ1-2, with D possibly TRBD1 on 6 matching bases. V lost 3 bases, J lost 8 bases, and 16 bases lay in between. There are 14 residues in the CDR3. Germline CDR1 reads SGHTA; CDR2 reads FQGNSA.

CDR3 loop: CASSLATGGGATTDTQYF. The CDR3 DNA is TGCGCCAGCAGCTTGGCAACCGGCGGGGGGGCCACAACAGATACGCAGTATTTT. The rearrangement uses TRBV5-1 and TRBJ2-3, with 9 nucleotides matching TRBD2. The CDR3 loop spans 18 amino acids. J gave up 3 bases and V 0 bases, and 11 bases lay outside the gene matches. Per germline, CDR1 SGHRS and CDR2 YFSETQ.

This clonotype was counted at least ten times. This sequence joins TRBV6-5 and TRBJ1-6; D is uncertain. The CDR3 spans 16 residues. Deletions cut 5 bases from V and 0 bases from J, with 11 bases between. Germline V gene lookup returns CDR1 MNHEY and CDR2 SVGAGI. The CDR3 nucleotides are TGTGCCAGCAGTGCCCGATGGAGCTCCTATAATTCACCCCTCCACTTT. Its protein is CASSARWSSYNSPLHF.

The table lists this clonotype with many counts. The chain employs TRBV3-1 and TRBJ1-1, with D uncertain. CDR3 length: 13 amino acids. V dropped 3 bases and J dropped 1 base, with 6 bases sitting between them. Germline V gene lookup returns CDR1 LGHDT and CDR2 YNNKEL (reference sequence). CDR3 sequence (DNA): TGTGCCAGCAGCCAGGGCAGGAACACTGAAGCTTTCTTT. This codes for CASSQGRNTEAFF. Based on the CDR3 plus reference TRBV3-1 and TRBJ1-1, the full variable domain is DTAVSQTPKYLVTQMGNDKSIKCEQNLGHDTMYWYKQDSKKFLKIMFSYNNKELIINETVPNRFSPKSPDKAHLNLHINSLELGDSAVYFCASSQGRNTEAFFGQGTRLTVV.

This clonotype was seen many times. The chain recombines TRBV12-3 or TRBV12-4 with TRBJ2-5; D uncertain. This CDR3 has 15 residues. The V end lost 0 bases, the J end lost 1 base, and 9 bases lay between the germline ends. The CDR3 is CASSLAGFLQETQYF. For the CDR3, the DNA is TGTGCCAGCAGTTTAGCAGGGTTTCTCCAAGAGACCCAGTACTTC.

This clonotype occurred many times. The J gene is TRBJ1-2, the V gene TRBV20-1, with 7 bases matching TRBD1. The CDR3 extends over 13 amino acids. Germline lookup yields CDR1 DFQATT and CDR2 SNEGSKA (reference sequence). V dropped 4 bases and J dropped 5; count of bases not matched to a gene: 7. The DNA for the CDR3 is TGCAGTGCTACCCCTACAGGGGAGTATGGCTACACCTTC. Translation gives CSATPTGEYGYTF.

This clonotype was recorded at least ten times. J is TRBJ2-5 and V is TRBV7-8, with 8 bases identical to TRBD2. V lost 2 bases to trimming and J lost 6 bases; unmatched junction nucleotides: 17. Germline V gene data show CDR1 as SGHVS and CDR2 as FQNEAQ. This CDR3 spans 18 amino acids. CDR3 sequence reads: CASSLQPPGLDVPKTQYF. The CDR3, as DNA: TGTGCCAGCAGCTTACAGCCCCCGGGACTAGATGTGCCAAAGACCCAGTACTTC.

In its sample, this clonotype was seen many times. The genes are TRBV5-1 and TRBJ2-7; 8 nucleotides agree with TRBD1. V was clipped by 3 bases and J by 6 bases; unmatched bases: 8. The CDR3 covers 14 residues. The germline gives CDR1 SGHRS, CDR2 YFSETQ. This chain's CDR3 is CASSSGQGASEQYF. CDR3 nucleotide sequence: TGCGCCAGCAGCTCGGGCCAGGGGGCTAGCGAGCAGTACTTC.